This TCR beta chain came from a study of cytomegalovirus exposure and HLA in healthy donors. As concerns this clone: The antigen remains unidentified.

The study, taken as a whole, reports: Researchers reported in a later analysis that common viral pathogens appeared linked to several top clusters.

PCR used 60 Vbeta primers and 13 Jbeta primers. The assay was immunoSEQ multiplex PCR, and TCRdb's table has in-frame clones only and misses some. The table shows about 37,000 clones, with about 67% occurring only once. Per germline, CDR1 MNHEY and CDR2 SMNVEV (reference sequence). V dropped 5 bases and J dropped 5; count of bases not matched to a gene: 19. This CDR3 contains 19 residues. This clonotype was obtained from a young man in good health and CMV-seronegative. This sequence joins TRBV27 and TRBJ1-1; 11 nucleotides match TRBD1. Sequenced sample: PBMCs. The CDR3 loop reads CASSPNGGQGALRWTEAFF. For the CDR3, the DNA is TGTGCCAGCAGTCCAAACGGCGGACAGGGGGCATTAAGGTGGACTGAAGCTTTCTTT.